This T cell receptor beta chain was observed in a study of blood T cells in healthy people across ages. Regarding the study as a whole: Those diversity estimates obtained from one million T cells were thought to be underestimates.

Alongside a J-beta primer mix, a sample-barcoded 5' primer served in a second PCR lasting roughly 6 to 11 cycles. At least 3 million CDR3-containing paired-end reads were obtained per sample. TCRdb re-called the 5' RACE reads through MiXCR, storing one row per CDR3 protein. In the table there are hundreds of thousands of distinct CDR3 sequences, about half of which are singletons. In the case of this clonotype: Antigen specificity is unknown. Mismatch with germline at one junction end may stem from a read error.

Individuals who donated were healthy Caucasians from Russia aged about 6 to 90. Every sample yielded at least 7 million isolated PBMCs. The CDR3 is 17 residues long. Germline assignment: CDR1 SGHKS and CDR2 YYEKEE (reference sequence). The chain has TRBV5-5 and TRBJ2-5, with 9 bases that match TRBD1. This TCR was sampled from an elderly man in good health. The sequencing input was blood. Written as DNA, the CDR3 is TGTGCCAGCAGCTGGGGGGTGACAGGGGGAGCCCAAGAGACCCGGCACTTC. It yields the protein CASSWGVTGGAQETRHF.